This is a list of T cell receptor beta chains from one sample in a study of cytomegalovirus exposure and HLA in healthy donors. Assay used: immunoSEQ multiplex PCR; TCRdb lists only in-frame clones, some missing. With 100,000 to 150,000 clones in the sample, the ten largest clones hold 2.5% to 3%. The sequenced sample was PBMCs. These receptors were taken from a man between 25 and 39 years old in good health and CMV-seronegative. Both conserved end residues are part of each CDR3.

v_gene	j_gene	CDR3aa
TRBV28	TRBJ2-7	CASRKLAGGNEQYF
TRBV7-9	TRBJ1-2	CASSLGGGGGYTF
TRBV10-3	TRBJ2-2	CAIKRDTNTGELFF
TRBV5-6	TRBJ2-3	CASSLTASDTQYF
TRBV5-8	TRBJ1-6	CARSSGTGISPLHF
TRBV9	TRBJ1-2	CASSAGGMYYGYTF
TRBV18	TRBJ1-6	CASSLTETLSPLHF
TRBV29-1	TRBJ1-1	CSVETDTRLWAEAFF
TRBV30	TRBJ1-2	CAWSVGQAGGYTF
TRBV4-1	TRBJ2-1	CASSQLPGLAYNEQFF
TRBV28	TRBJ1-5	CASSLHSGQGVRPQHF
TRBV30	TRBJ2-7	CAWSVARYEQYF
TRBV28	TRBJ1-3	CASSRGSGNTIYF
TRBV4-1	TRBJ1-2	CASSQARGVYGYTF
TRBV30	TRBJ1-1	CAWTDIGVGLEAFF
TRBV1	TRBJ2-7	CTSSQGWTSSYEQYF
TRBV5-4	TRBJ2-1	CASSLDGGGRGRDNEQFF
TRBV28	TRBJ2-7	CASTRTSGNYEQYF
TRBV4-2	TRBJ2-7	CASSQTRAAEQYF
TRBV29-1	TRBJ1-2	CSVEDQRRRSGYTF
TRBV4-3	TRBJ2-1	CASSLTGGPGNEQFF
TRBV7-6	NA	CASSLASAPGAYEQYF
TRBV28	TRBJ2-4	CASSSTGVKNIQYF
TRBV7-3	TRBJ1-1	CASSLTGTGSEAFF